Included here is one T cell receptor beta chain sequence, with context. The target antigen is unknown. All gene names here are mouse names. Read coverage stops 1 residue before the CDR3 terminus; the germline J gene supplies the remainder. The source of the sample is a study of tissue T cells after allogeneic stem cell transplantation. The study, taken as a whole, reports: Across patients, clones rarely overlapped, yet motif clusters were shared tissue-specifically. Alloreactivity or antigen specificity of tissue TCRs was not determined; some clones might be host cells.

This CDR3 spans 14 amino acids. The germline V gene encodes CDR1 SNHLY and CDR2 FYNGKV (reference sequence). Trimming took off 6 bases at V and 0 bases at J, with 10 bases between the two ends. Noted time point: mouse harvest day 7 after allogeneic transplant. Tail vein injection delivered 10^7 T-cell-depleted bone marrow cells and 10^6 splenic CD5+ T cells. This mouse GVHD model was MHC-mismatched B6 to BALB/c, profiled day 7 or 14. TCRbeta CDR3 was sequenced at survey depth with template counts. The repertoire was sequenced with immunoSEQ multiplex PCR; TCRdb's copy has only in-frame clones and lacks some. The repertoire consists of 8,500 to 9,500 clones, with approximately 47% occurring once and the leading ten covering about 7%.

The sample taken for sequencing was gut tissue. This chain uses TRBV3 with TRBJ2-3, with a weak D call TRBD1 (6 bases). The receptor's source is a female BALB/c mouse given C57BL/6 T cells with graft-versus-host disease after an allogeneic hematopoietic cell transplant. The CDR3 loop reads CASSPGVSAETLYF. The CDR3 DNA, read in part, is TGTGCCAGCAGTCCAGGGGTTAGTGCAGAAACGCTGTAT.